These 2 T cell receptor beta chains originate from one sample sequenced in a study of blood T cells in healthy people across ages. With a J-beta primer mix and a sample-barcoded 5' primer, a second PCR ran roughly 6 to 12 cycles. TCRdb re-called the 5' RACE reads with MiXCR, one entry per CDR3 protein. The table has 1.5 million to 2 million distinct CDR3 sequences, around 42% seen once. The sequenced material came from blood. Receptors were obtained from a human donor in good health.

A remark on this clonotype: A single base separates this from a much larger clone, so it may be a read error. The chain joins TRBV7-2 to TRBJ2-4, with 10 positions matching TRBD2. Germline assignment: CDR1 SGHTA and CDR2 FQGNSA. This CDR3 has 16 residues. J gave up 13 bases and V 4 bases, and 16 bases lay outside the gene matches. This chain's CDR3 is CASSSSGLAVYNEQYF. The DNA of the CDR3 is TGTGCCAGCAGCTCGTCCGGACTAGCGGTCTACAATGAGCAGTACTTC.

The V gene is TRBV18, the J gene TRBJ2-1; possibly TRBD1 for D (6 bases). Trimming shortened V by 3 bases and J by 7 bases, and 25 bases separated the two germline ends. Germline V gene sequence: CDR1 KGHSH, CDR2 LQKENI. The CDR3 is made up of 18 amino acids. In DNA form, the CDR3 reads TGTGCCAGCTCACCGGGGGCAGGCATTGGAGTATTTGTGAATGAGCAGTTCTTC. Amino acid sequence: CASSPGAGIGVFVNEQFF. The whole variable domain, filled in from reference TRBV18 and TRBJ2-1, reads NAGVMQNPRHLVRRRGQEARLRCSPMKGHSHVYWYRQLPEEGLKFMVYLQKENIIDESGMPKERFSAEFPKEGPSILRIQQVVRGDSAAYFCASSPGAGIGVFVNEQFFGPGTRLTVL.